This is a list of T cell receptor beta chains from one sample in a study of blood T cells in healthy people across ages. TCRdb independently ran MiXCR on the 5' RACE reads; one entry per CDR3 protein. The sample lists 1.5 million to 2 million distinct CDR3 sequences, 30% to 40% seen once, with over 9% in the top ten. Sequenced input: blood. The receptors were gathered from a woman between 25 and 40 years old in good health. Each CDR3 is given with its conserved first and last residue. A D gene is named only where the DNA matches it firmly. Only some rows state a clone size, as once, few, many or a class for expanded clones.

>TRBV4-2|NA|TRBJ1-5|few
TGTGCCAGCAGTAAGGAAAATAGCAATCAGCCCCAGCATTTT
CASSKENSNQPQHF
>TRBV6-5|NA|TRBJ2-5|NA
TGTGCCAGCAGTTACCGGGGCCGTCCTACTCCAGGGGAGACCCAGTACTTC
CASSYRGRPTPGETQYF
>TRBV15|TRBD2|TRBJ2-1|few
TGTGCCACCAGCACCGTGACTAGCGGGTTTTACAATGAGCAGTTCTTC
CATSTVTSGFYNEQFF
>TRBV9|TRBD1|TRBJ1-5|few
TGTGCCAGCAGCGCCGGGACAGGGTCGGGGGGGCAGCCCCAGCATTTT
CASSAGTGSGGQPQHF
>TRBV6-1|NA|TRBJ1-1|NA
TGTGCCAGCAGTGACGGACAGATGAACACTGGAGCTTTCTTT
CASSDGQMNTGAFF
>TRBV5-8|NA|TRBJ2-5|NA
TGTGCCAGCAGCCCAGCCGGGACTGCCCCCCAAGAGACCCAGTACTTC
CASSPAGTAPQETQYF
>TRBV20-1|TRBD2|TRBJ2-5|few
TGCAGTGCAGGACTAGCGGGAGGTCCCCAAGAGACCCAGTACTTC
CSAGLAGGPQETQYF
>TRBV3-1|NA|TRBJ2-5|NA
TGTGCCAGCAGCCATGCCACTAGTCGGGAGACCCAGTACTTC
CASSHATSRETQYF
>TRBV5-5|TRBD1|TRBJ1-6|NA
TGTGCCGGCAGCGCGGGACAGGGCTCACCCCTCCACTTT
CAGSAGQGSPLHF
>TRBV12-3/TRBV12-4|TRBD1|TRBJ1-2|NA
TGTGCCAGCAGTACGTGGGACAGGGGGTATGGCTACACCTTC
CASSTWDRGYGYTF
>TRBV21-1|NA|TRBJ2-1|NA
TGTGCCGGCAGCCCAACGGGACTAGCGGGAGTAGTATCCTACAATGAGCGGTTCTTC
CAGSPTGLAGVVSYNERFF
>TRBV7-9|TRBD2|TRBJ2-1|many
TGTGCCAGCAGCACCGGAAGCGGGGTAGACAATGAGCAGTTCTTC
CASSTGSGVDNEQFF
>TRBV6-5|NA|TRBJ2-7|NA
TGTGCCAGCGGAGAGGGGGGAGGGTACGAGCAGTACTTC
CASGEGGGYEQYF
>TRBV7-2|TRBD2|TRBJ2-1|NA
TGTGCCAGCAGCTTAGAATCAGCGGGAGGGCCTCATGAGCAGTTCTTC
CASSLESAGGPHEQFF
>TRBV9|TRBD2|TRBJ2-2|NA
TGTGCCAGCAGCCCTTTGGGGGAGGGATTTGCCGGGGAGCTGTTTTTT
CASSPLGEGFAGELFF
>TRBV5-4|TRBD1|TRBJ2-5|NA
TGTGCCAGCAGCCAGCCGGGACAGGGTGTAGAGACCCAGTACTTC
CASSQPGQGVETQYF
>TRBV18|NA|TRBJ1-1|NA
TGTGCCAGCTCAAAGGCCATGGAAGGGACTGAAGCTTTCTTT
CASSKAMEGTEAFF
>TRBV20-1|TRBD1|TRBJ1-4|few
TGCAGTGCTAGATCACTTCCCGGGACAGGGGGCCCCTATAATGAAAAACTGTTTTTT
CSARSLPGTGGPYNEKLFF
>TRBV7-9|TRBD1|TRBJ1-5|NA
TGTGCCAGCAGCATAGACAGGGGAAGCAATCAGCCCCAGCATTTT
CASSIDRGSNQPQHF
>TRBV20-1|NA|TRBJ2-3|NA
TGCAGTGCCCGGGACTCCCGTCCGCTAGATACGCAGTATTTT
CSARDSRPLDTQYF
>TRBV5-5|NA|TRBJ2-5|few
TGTGCCAGCAGCGACTCCGGGGGAGGGGGGCTACAAGAGACCCAGTACTTC
CASSDSGGGGLQETQYF
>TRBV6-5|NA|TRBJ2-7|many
TGTGCCAGCAGCAGCTCAGGGGCGCGCTACGAGCAGTACTTC
CASSSSGARYEQYF
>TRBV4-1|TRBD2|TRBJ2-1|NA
TGCGCCAGCAGCCAAGCACTAGCGTTCTACAATGAGCAGTTCTTC
CASSQALAFYNEQFF
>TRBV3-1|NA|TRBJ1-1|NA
TGTGCCAGCAGCCAAAGATACACTATGAACACTGAAGCTTTCTTT
CASSQRYTMNTEAFF
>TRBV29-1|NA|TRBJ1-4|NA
TGCAGCGCCCGGAGGGGCGGGGGAGAAAAACTGTTTTTT
CSARRGGGEKLFF
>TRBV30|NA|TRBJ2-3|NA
TGTGCCGGCTTTGGGGGGTTTAGCACAGATACGCAGTATTTT
CAGFGGFSTDTQYF
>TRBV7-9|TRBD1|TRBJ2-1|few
TGTGCCAGCAGCCTCGGGGGACAGGACAATGAGCAGTTCTTC
CASSLGGQDNEQFF
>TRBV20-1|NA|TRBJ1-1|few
TGCAGTGCTAGTAGGGAATCTGAAGCTTTCTTT
CSASRESEAFF
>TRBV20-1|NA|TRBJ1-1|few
TGCAGTGCTCCACCGGGGAAGAACACTGAAGCTTTCTTT
CSAPPGKNTEAFF
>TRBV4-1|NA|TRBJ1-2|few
TGCGCCAGCAGCCAAGATTGGGTAAACTATGGCTACACCTTC
CASSQDWVNYGYTF
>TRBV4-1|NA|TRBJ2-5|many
TGCGCCAGCAGCCAAGTACTAGCACTGGAGACCCAGTACTTC
CASSQVLALETQYF
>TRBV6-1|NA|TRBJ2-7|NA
TGTGCCAGCAGTGAAGCTTTCTACGAGCAGTACTTC
CASSEAFYEQYF
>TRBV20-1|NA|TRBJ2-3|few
TGCAGTGCTAGGGGTTCAGACATTCCTACGCAGTATTTT
CSARGSDIPTQYF
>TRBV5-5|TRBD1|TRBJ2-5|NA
TGTGCCAGCAGCGCGGACAGGGTGGGCGAGACCCAGTACTTC
CASSADRVGETQYF
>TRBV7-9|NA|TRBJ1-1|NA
TGTGCCAGCACCTTGGACTCTATAAACACTGAAGCTTTCTTT
CASTLDSINTEAFF
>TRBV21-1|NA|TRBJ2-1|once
TGTGCCAGCAGCAAAGCAGACAGGGGTAATGAGCAGTTCTTC
CASSKADRGNEQFF
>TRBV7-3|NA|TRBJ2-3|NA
TGTGCCAGCAGCTTTGGGATGGGCACGCAGTATTTT
CASSFGMGTQYF
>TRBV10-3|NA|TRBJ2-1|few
TGTGCCATCAGTGTCTCCTCTACGGGAGAAGGTGAGCAGTTCTTC
CAISVSSTGEGEQFF
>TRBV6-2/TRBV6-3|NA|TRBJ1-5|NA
TGTGCCAGCACTCAAAGGGGAGGGTTCCATCAGCCCCAGCATTTT
CASTQRGGFHQPQHF
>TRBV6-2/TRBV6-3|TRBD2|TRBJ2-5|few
TGTGCCAGCAGTTTTCAGCGGGGGAAGCAAGAGACCCAGTACTTC
CASSFQRGKQETQYF
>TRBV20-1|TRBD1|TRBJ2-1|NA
TGCAGTGCTAGCGCTCCGGGACAGGGAGCCTACAATGAGCAGTTCTTC
CSASAPGQGAYNEQFF
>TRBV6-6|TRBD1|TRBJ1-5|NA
TGTGCCAGCAAGGAACACGGGGACAGTCGGAGTCAGCCCCGGCATTTT
CASKEHGDSRSQPRHF
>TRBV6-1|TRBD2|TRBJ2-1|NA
TGTGCCAGCCCTCCTAGCGGGATTCGGTCCAATGAGCAGTTCTTC
CASPPSGIRSNEQFF
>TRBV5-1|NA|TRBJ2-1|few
TGCGCCAGCAGTCCTGATATCAGGGTCAACAATGAGCAGTTCTTC
CASSPDIRVNNEQFF
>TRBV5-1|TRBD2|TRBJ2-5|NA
TGCGCCAGCACGAAAGCGGGGGTAAAGACTCGGTACTTC
CASTKAGVKTRYF
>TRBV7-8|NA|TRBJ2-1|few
TGTGCCAGCAGCTACAGAGGACAGACTCATGAGCAGTTCTTC
CASSYRGQTHEQFF
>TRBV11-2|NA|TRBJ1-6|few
TGTGCCAGCAGCTTAGAGACAGACTATAATTCACCCCTCCACTTT
CASSLETDYNSPLHF
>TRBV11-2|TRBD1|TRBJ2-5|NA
TGTGCCAGCAGCCCCTGGGACAGACCTTCCCAAGAGACCCAGTACTTC
CASSPWDRPSQETQYF
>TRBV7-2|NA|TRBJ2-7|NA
TGTGCCAGCAGCCAAGGGGCAGCCCCTTCCTACGAGCAGTACTTC
CASSQGAAPSYEQYF
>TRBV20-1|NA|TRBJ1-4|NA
TGCAGTGGAGGGAACACTAATGAAAAACTGTTTTTT
CSGGNTNEKLFF
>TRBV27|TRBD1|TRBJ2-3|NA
TGTGCCAGCAGTTTAGCGGCGGGACAGGAGTATTTTGGCACAGATACGCAGTATTTT
CASSLAAGQEYFGTDTQYF
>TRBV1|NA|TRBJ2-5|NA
TGCACCAGCAGCCAGCGAGTAGTAGAGACCCAGTACTTC
CTSSQRVVETQYF
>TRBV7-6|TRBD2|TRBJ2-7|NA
TGTGCCAGCAGCTTCGAAGCTAGCGGCTGCTCCTACGAGCAGTACTTC
CASSFEASGCSYEQYF